Listed here are 18 T cell receptor beta chains from one sample, sequenced in a study of blood T cell repertoires in COVID-19. Data came from immunoSEQ multiplex PCR; TCRdb stores just in-frame clones and leaves some out. Of 250,000 to 350,000 clones in the sample, 75% to 90% were seen once. The material sequenced was peripheral blood. Receptors were obtained from a woman between 65 and 79 years old with COVID-19, enrolled during active disease.

V is TRBV6-1 and J is TRBJ1-2; TRBD1 matches 9 bases. Germline-derived CDR1 and CDR2 are MNHNS and SASEGT. The V and J ends lost 0 bases and 7 bases, in that order; junction bases with no gene match: 12. The CDR3 sequence is 17 residues long. In DNA, the CDR3 is TGTGCCAGCAGTGAAGCGTCCGGGACAGGGTTAATGGGTGGCTACACCTTC. Protein sequence: CASSEASGTGLMGGYTF.

The chain employs TRBV7-2 and TRBJ2-7; D remains ambiguous. Trimming took 3 bases from V and 0 from J, leaving 9 bases between them. CDR1 and CDR2 (germline): SGHTA, FQGNSA. This CDR3 region has 14 residues. The DNA of the CDR3 is TGTGCCAGCAGCTTTCCCCTAAGCTCCTACGAGCAGTACTTC. Amino acids: CASSFPLSSYEQYF.

The chain couples TRBV7-9 to TRBJ2-7; 8 bases align to TRBD1. J was trimmed by 2 bases and V by 5 bases; bases with no gene match: 5. Germline CDR1 is SEHNR and CDR2 is FQNEAQ (reference sequence). The CDR3 spans 14 residues. The CDR3 bases are TGTGCCAGCAGCCTACAGGACAGGGCCTACGAGCAGTACTTC. Protein sequence: CASSLQDRAYEQYF.

J is TRBJ2-7 and V is TRBV7-2, with no clear D. CDR1 and CDR2 (germline): SGHTA, FQGNSA. CDR3 length: 14 residues. The V and J ends lost 2 bases and 2 bases respectively, with 10 bases between them. The DNA for the CDR3 is TGTGCCAGCAGCTTACGTAATACTCCCTACGAGCAGTACTTC. Protein sequence: CASSLRNTPYEQYF.

The chain joins TRBV10-1 to TRBJ1-5; 8 positions match TRBD1. Trimming cost V 8 bases and J 8 bases; bases outside gene matches: 11. The CDR3 is 14 residues long. Germline V CDR1 and CDR2: WNHNN, SYGVQD (reference sequence). CDR3 sequence: CASRRGRGYEPQHF. Written as DNA, the CDR3 is TGCGCCAGCCGCAGGGGGCGCGGGTATGAGCCCCAGCATTTT.

The chain employs TRBV28 and TRBJ1-2; the match to TRBD1 covers 8 bases. The CDR3 is made up of 14 amino acids. Germline V gene sequence: CDR1 MDHEN, CDR2 SYDVKM. J lost 6 bases, V lost 7 bases, and 10 bases had no gene match. For the CDR3, the DNA is TGTGCCAGCACCCACGGACAGGGCACCAATGGCTACACCTTC. Amino acid sequence: CASTHGQGTNGYTF.

J is TRBJ1-1 and V is TRBV21-1. TRBV21-1 is shown as a pseudogene. The CDR3 covers 13 residues. The CDR3 region is CASSKEMNTEAFF. For the CDR3, the DNA is TGTGCCAGCAGCAAGGAGATGAACACTGAAGCTTTCTTT.

J is TRBJ2-3 and V is TRBV7-3; 7 bases match TRBD2. The CDR3 totals 14 residues. V dropped 3 bases and J dropped 4; count of bases not matched to a gene: 4. Germline V CDR1 and CDR2: SGHTA, FQGTGA. CDR3 residues: CASSFSSGSDTQYF. CDR3 bases: TGTGCCAGCAGCTTCTCTAGCGGCTCAGATACGCAGTATTTT.

The chain recombines TRBV30 with TRBJ2-2; D is unclear. V lost 3 bases and J 7 bases, leaving 9 bases between the germline ends. The CDR3 totals 12 residues. Germline V CDR1 and CDR2: GTSNPN, SVGIG (reference sequence). Here the CDR3 reads CAWRRASGELFF. For the CDR3, the DNA is TGTGCCTGGAGAAGAGCGAGCGGGGAGCTGTTTTTT.

The gene calls are TRBV6-6 and TRBJ2-7; 8 positions match TRBD1. This CDR3 contains 16 residues. The germline gives CDR1 MNHNY, CDR2 SVGAGI (reference sequence). Germline trimming cut 0 bases from V and 5 bases from J; bases unmatched to any gene: 9. The DNA for the CDR3 is TGTGCCAGCAGTTACTCGAACCCAGGGGGCGAGGACGAGCAGTACTTC. Translation gives CASSYSNPGGEDEQYF.

The chain joins TRBV3-1 (or the pseudogene TRBV3-2) to TRBJ2-7, with D perhaps TRBD2 (6 bases). The CDR3 runs to 13 residues. With 0 bases removed from V and 3 bases from J, the gap between germline ends came to 6 bases. Germline V lookup: CDR1 LGHDT, CDR2 YNNKEL (reference sequence). In nucleotides, the CDR3 is TGTGCCAGCAGCCAAGACGGGGGCTACGAGCAGTACTTC. Its protein is CASSQDGGYEQYF.

The chain has TRBV5-6 and TRBJ2-7; 7 positions match TRBD2. The CDR3 runs 13 residues. With V trimmed by 4 bases and J by 2 bases, 3 bases remained unmatched. Germline values: CDR1 SGHDT, CDR2 YYEEEE. This chain's CDR3 is CASSVRGAYEQYF. Written as DNA, the CDR3 is TGTGCCAGCAGCGTACGGGGGGCCTACGAGCAGTACTTC.

Notes on this clone: Other DNA sequences of this sample code for an identical CDR3. This chain uses TRBV19 with TRBJ2-7; D is perhaps TRBD1 (6 bases). The CDR3 length is 15 residues. Germline V gene data show CDR1 as LNHDA and CDR2 as SQIVND (reference sequence). V lost 6 bases and J 2 bases, leaving 17 bases between the germline ends. The DNA for the CDR3 is TGTGCCAGTAGCCGAAGAACAGGGCCACCCTACGAGCAGTACTTC. Translated, it gives CASSRRTGPPYEQYF.

V usage is TRBV30 and J usage is TRBJ1-2; D remains unclear. In germline, CDR1 is GTSNPN, CDR2 SVGIG (reference sequence). The CDR3 spans 11 residues. Trimming pared 2 bases from V and 5 bases from J, leaving 6 bases between. This CDR3 reads CAWSPVYGYTF. The CDR3 nucleotides are TGTGCCTGGAGTCCCGTGTATGGCTACACCTTC.

The chain carries TRBV19 and TRBJ1-4, with 9 positions matching TRBD1. CDR1 LNHDA and CDR2 SQIVND come from the germline V gene (reference sequence). The V and J ends lost 9 bases and 5 bases, in that order; junction bases with no gene match: 7. The CDR3 is 14 amino acids. The CDR3 sequence: CASRTGTGNEKLFF. CDR3 nucleotide sequence: TGTGCCAGCCGTACCGGGACAGGGAATGAAAAACTGTTTTTT.

This clone was picked up one time. This chain links TRBV18 with TRBJ2-5; no definite D call. The germline gives CDR1 KGHSH, CDR2 LQKENI. V was trimmed by 4 bases and J by 2 bases, leaving 17 bases between them. The CDR3 spans 16 residues. The CDR3 nucleotides read TGTGCCAGCTCACAGATACGTGGCCTGCCTCAAGAGACCCAGTACTTC. Its protein product is CASSQIRGLPQETQYF.

This clone was found a few times. This chain joins TRBV30 and TRBJ1-1; 8 nucleotides line up with TRBD1. CDR3 size: 15 residues. Germline loops: CDR1 GTSNPN, CDR2 SVGIG (reference sequence). V lost 2 bases to trimming and J lost 5 bases; unmatched junction nucleotides: 10. The CDR3 spells CAWSILTRGRTEAFF. CDR3 coding DNA: TGTGCCTGGAGTATCTTGACCAGGGGGCGAACTGAAGCTTTCTTT.

The chain joins TRBV10-3 to TRBJ1-5; 7 bases line up with TRBD1. Per the germline V gene, CDR1 is ENHRY and CDR2 is SYGVKD. The V segment lost 0 bases and the J segment 2 bases; nucleotides outside the gene matches: 7. This CDR3 is 17 amino acids long. The CDR3 DNA follows: TGTGCCATCAGTGAGTCCGGGGGACAGAGGCGCAATCAGCCCCAGCATTTT. Residues: CAISESGGQRRNQPQHF.